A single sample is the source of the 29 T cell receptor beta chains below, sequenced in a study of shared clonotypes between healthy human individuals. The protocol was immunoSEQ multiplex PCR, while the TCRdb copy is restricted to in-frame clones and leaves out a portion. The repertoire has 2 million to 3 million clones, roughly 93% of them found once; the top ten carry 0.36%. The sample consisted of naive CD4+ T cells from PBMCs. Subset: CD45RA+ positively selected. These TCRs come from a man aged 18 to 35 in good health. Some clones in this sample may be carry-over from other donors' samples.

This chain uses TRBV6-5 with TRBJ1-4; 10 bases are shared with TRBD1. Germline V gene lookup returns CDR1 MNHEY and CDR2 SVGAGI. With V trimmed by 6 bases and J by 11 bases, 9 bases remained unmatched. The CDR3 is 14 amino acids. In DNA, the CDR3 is TGTGCCAGCAGACGGGGACAGGGGAGTTGGAAACTGTTTTTT. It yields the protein CASRRGQGSWKLFF.

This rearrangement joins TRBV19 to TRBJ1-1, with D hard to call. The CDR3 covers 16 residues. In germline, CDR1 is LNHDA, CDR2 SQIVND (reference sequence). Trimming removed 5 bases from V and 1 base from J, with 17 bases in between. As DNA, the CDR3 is TGTGCCAGTAGTCTCGGCCGCGACACCGGGAACACTGAAGCTTTCTTT. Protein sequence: CASSLGRDTGNTEAFF.

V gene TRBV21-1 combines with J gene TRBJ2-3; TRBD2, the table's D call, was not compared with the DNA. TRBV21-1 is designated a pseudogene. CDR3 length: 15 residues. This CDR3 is CASSRKAGNPDTQYF. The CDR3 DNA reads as TGTGCCAGCAGCCGAAAAGCGGGAAACCCAGATACGCAGTATTTT.

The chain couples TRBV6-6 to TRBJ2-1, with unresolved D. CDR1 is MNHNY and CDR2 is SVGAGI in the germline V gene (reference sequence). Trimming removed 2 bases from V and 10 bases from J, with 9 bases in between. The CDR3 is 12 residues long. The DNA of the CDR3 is TGTGCCAGCAGTTACCCTCTCCAGGAGCAGTTCTTC. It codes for CASSYPLQEQFF.

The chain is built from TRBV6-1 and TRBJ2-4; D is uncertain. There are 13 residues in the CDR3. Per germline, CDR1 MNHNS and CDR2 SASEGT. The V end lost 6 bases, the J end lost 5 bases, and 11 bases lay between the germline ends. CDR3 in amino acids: CASSAYGQNIQYF. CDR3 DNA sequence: TGTGCCAGCAGCGCCTATGGTCAAAACATTCAGTACTTC.

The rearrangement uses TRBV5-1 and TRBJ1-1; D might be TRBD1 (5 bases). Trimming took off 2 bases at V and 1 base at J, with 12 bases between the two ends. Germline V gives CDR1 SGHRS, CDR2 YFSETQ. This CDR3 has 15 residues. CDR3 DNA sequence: TGCGCCAGCAGCTTTAGGGGTGTAGAGAACACTGAAGCTTTCTTT. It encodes CASSFRGVENTEAFF. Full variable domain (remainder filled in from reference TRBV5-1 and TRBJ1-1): KAGVTQTPRYLIKTRGQQVTLSCSPISGHRSVSWYQQTPGQGLQFLFEYFSETQRNKGNFPGRFSGRQFSNSRSEMNVSTLELGDSALYLCASSFRGVENTEAFFGQGTRLTVV.

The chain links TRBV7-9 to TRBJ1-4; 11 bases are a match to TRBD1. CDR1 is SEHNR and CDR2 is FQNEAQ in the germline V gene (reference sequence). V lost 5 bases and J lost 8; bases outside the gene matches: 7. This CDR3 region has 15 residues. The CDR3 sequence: CASSVRGQGDEKLFF. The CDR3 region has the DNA TGTGCCAGCAGCGTGAGGGGACAGGGGGACGAAAAACTGTTTTTT.

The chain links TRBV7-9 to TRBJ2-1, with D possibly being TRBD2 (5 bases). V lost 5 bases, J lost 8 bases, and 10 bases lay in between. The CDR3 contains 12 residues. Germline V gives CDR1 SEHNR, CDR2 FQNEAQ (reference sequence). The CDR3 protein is CASSSAGDEQFF. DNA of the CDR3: TGTGCCAGCAGCAGCGCGGGCGATGAGCAGTTCTTC.

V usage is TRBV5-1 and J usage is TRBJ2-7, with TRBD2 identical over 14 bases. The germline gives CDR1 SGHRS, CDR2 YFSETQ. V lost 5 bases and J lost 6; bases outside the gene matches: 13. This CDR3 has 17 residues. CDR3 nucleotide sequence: TGCGCCAGCAGTTTTGGGACTAGCGGGAGTTCCGTCGGCGAGCAGTACTTC. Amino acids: CASSFGTSGSSVGEQYF.

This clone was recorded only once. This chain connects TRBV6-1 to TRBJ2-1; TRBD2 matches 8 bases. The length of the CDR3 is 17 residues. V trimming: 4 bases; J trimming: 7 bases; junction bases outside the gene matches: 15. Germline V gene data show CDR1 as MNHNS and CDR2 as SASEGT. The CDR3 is CASSARGSGRKGNEQFF. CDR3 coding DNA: TGTGCCAGCAGTGCCAGGGGAAGCGGGAGAAAGGGTAATGAGCAGTTCTTC.

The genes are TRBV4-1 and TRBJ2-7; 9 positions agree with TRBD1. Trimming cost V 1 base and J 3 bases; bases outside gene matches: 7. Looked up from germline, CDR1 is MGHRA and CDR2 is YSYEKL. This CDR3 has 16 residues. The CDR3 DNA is TGCGCCAGCAGCCAAGTGGCGGGACAGGGATACTACGAGCAGTACTTC. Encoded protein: CASSQVAGQGYYEQYF.

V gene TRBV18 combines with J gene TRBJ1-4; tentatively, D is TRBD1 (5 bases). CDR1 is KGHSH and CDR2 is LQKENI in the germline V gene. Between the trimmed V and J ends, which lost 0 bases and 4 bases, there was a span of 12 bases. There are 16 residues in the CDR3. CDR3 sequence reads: CASSPPGTGLNEKLFF. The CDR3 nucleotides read TGTGCCAGCTCACCACCGGGAACAGGACTTAATGAAAAACTGTTTTTT.

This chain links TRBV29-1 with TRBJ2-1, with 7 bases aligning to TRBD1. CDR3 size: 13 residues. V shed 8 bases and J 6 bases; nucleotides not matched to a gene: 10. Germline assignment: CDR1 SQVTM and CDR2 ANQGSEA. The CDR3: CSCSGQPLNEQFF. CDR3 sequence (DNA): TGCAGCTGTTCGGGACAGCCGCTCAATGAGCAGTTCTTC.

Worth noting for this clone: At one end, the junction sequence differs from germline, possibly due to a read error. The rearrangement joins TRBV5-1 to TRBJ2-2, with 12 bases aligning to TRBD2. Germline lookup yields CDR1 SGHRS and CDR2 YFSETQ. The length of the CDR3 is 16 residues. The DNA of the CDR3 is TGCGCCAGCAGCCCGCGGACTAGCGGGAACGCCGGGGAGCTGTTTTTT. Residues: CASSPRTSGNAGELFF.

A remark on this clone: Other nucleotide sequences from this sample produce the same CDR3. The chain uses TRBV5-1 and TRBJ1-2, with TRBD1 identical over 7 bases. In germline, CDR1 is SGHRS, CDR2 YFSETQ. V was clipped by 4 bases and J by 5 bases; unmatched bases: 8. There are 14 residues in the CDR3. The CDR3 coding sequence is TGCGCCAGCAGCCCGGACAGGTTGGGATATGGCTACACCTTC. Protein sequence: CASSPDRLGYGYTF.

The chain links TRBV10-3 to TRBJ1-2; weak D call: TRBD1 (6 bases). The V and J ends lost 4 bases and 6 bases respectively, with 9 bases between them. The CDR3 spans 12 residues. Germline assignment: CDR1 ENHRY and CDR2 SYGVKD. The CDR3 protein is CAISASGDGYTF. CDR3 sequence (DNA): TGTGCCATCAGTGCGTCAGGGGATGGCTACACCTTC.

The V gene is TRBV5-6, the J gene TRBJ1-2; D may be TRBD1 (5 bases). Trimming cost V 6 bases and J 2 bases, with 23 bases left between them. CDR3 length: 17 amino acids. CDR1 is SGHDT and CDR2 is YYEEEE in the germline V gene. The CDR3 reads CASTKRGGADLNYGYTF. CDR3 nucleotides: TGTGCCAGCACCAAAAGAGGAGGGGCCGACCTCAACTATGGCTACACCTTC.

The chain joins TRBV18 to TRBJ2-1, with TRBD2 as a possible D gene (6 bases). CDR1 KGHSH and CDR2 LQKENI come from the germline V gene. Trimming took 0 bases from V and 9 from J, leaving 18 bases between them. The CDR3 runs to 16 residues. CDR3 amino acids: CASSPPGSGVGGEQFF. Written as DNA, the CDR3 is TGTGCCAGCTCACCACCAGGCAGCGGTGTCGGGGGTGAGCAGTTCTTC. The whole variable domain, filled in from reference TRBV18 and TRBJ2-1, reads NAGVMQNPRHLVRRRGQEARLRCSPMKGHSHVYWYRQLPEEGLKFMVYLQKENIIDESGMPKERFSAEFPKEGPSILRIQQVVRGDSAAYFCASSPPGSGVGGEQFFGPGTRLTVL.

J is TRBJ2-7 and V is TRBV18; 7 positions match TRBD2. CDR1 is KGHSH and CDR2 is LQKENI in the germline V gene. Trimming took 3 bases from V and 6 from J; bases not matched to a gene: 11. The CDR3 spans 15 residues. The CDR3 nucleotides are TGTGCCAGCTCACCCCCGGGACTAATCTCGTCCGAGCAGTACTTC. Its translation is CASSPPGLISSEQYF.

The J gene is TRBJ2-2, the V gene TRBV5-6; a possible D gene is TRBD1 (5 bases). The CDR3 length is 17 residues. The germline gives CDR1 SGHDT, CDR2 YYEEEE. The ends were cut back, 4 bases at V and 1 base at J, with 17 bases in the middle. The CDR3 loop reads CASSHFAGHVNTGELFF. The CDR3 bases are TGTGCCAGCAGCCATTTTGCCGGACACGTGAACACCGGGGAGCTGTTTTTT.

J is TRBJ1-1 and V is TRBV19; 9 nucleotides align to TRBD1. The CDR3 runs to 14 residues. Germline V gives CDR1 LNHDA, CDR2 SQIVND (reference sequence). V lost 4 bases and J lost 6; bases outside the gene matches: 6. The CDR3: CASSTDRGMAEAFF. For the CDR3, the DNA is TGTGCCAGTAGTACAGACAGGGGGATGGCTGAAGCTTTCTTT.

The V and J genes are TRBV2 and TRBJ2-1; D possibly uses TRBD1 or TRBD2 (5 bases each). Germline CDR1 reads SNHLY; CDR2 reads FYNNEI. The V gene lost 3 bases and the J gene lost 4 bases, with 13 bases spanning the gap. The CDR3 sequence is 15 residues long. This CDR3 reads CASSERGRPYNEQFF. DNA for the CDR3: TGTGCCAGCAGTGAGAGGGGACGGCCTTACAATGAGCAGTTCTTC.

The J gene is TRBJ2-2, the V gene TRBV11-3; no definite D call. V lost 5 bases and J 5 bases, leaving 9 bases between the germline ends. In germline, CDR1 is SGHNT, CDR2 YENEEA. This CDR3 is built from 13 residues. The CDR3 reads CASSHTVTGELFF. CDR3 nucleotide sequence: TGTGCCAGCAGCCATACAGTAACCGGGGAGCTGTTTTTT.

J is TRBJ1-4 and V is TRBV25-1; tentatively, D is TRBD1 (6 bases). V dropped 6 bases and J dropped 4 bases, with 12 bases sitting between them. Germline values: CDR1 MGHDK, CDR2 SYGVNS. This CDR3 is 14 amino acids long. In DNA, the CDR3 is TGTGCCAGCAGCCGGGGGGCAAGTAATGAAAAACTGTTTTTT. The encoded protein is CASSRGASNEKLFF.

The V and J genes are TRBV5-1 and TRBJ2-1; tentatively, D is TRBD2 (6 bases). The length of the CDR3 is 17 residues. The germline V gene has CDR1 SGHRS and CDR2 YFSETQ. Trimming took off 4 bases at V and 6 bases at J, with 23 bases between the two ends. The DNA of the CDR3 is TGCGCCAGCAGCAAAACGAATAGCGGAGCGGCGGCCAATGAGCAGTTCTTC. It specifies CASSKTNSGAAANEQFF.

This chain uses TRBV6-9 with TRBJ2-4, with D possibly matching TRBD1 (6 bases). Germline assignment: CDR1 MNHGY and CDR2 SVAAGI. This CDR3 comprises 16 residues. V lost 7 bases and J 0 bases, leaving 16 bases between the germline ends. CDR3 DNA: TGTGCCAGCATCTTGGACAGATACCTAGCCAAAAACATTCAGTACTTC. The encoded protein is CASILDRYLAKNIQYF.

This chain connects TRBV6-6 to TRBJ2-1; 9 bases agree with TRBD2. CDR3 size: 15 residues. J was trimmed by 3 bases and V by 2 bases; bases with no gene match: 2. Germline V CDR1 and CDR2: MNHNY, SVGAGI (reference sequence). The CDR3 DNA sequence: TGTGCCAGCAGTTACGAACTAGCGGGCTACAATGAGCAGTTCTTC. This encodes CASSYELAGYNEQFF.

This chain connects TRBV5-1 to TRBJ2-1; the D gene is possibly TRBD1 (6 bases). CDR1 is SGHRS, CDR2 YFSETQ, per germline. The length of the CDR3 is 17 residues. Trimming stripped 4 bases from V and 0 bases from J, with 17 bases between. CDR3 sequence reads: CASSIRGLDSSYNEQFF. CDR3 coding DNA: TGCGCCAGCAGCATACGCGGACTGGACAGCTCCTACAATGAGCAGTTCTTC.

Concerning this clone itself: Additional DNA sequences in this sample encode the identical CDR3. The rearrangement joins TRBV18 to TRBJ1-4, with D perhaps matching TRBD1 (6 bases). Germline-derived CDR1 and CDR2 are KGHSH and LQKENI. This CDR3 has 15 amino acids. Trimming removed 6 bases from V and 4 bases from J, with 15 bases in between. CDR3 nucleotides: TGTGCCAGCTCGCCTCCGGGACAAAGTAATGAAAAACTGTTTTTT. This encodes CASSPPGQSNEKLFF.